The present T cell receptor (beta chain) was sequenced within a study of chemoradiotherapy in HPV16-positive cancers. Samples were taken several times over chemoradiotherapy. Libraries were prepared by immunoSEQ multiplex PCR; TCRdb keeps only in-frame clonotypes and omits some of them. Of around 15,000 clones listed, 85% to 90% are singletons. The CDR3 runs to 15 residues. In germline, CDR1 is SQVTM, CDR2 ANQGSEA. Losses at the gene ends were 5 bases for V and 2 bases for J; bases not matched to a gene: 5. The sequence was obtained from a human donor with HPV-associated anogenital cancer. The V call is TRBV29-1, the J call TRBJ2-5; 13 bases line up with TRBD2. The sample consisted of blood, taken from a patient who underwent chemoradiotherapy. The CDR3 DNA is TGCAGCGTTACACTAGCGGGGGGGGTTCAAGAGACCCAGTACTTC. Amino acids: CSVTLAGGVQETQYF.